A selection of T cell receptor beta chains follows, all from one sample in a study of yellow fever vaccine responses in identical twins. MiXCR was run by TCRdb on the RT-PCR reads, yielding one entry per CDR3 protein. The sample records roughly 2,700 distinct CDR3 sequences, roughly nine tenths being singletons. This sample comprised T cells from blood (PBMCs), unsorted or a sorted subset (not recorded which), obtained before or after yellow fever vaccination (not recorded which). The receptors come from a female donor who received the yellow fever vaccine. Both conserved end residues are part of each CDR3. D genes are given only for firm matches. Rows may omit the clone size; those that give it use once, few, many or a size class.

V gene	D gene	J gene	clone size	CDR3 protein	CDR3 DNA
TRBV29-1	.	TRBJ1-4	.	CSVAKGKANEKLFF	TGCAGCGTTGCAAAGGGGAAGGCCAATGAAAAACTGTTTTTT
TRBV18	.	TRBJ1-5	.	CASSAPGKNKPQHF	TGTGCCAGCTCAGCCCCGGGAAAAAATAAGCCCCAGCATTTT
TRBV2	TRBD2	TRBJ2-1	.	CASIQTASGHNEQFF	TGTGCCAGCATCCAGACGGCTAGCGGCCACAATGAGCAGTTCTTC
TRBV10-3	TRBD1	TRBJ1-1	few	CAISERGGVDTEAFF	TGTGCCATCAGTGAGAGAGGGGGCGTGGACACTGAAGCTTTCTTT
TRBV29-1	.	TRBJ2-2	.	CGVLFGLTNTGELFF	TGCGGCGTTCTCTTCGGACTGACGAACACCGGGGAGCTGTTTTTT
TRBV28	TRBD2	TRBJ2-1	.	CASSLIVAGSNEQFF	TGTGCCAGCAGTTTAATCGTAGCGGGATCCAATGAGCAGTTCTTC
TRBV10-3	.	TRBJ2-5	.	CAISEPRVQETQYF	TGTGCCATCAGTGAGCCCCGGGTCCAAGAGACCCAGTACTTC
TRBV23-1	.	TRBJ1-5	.	CASSPKNREWGNQPQHF	TGCGCCAGCAGTCCCAAGAACAGGGAGTGGGGCAATCAGCCCCAGCATTTT
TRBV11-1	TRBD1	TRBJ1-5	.	CASSFGTGETQHF	TGTGCCAGCAGCTTCGGGACAGGGGAGACCCAGCATTTT
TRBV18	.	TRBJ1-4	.	CASSPPGGKLFF	TGTGCCAGCTCACCACCGGGAGGAAAACTGTTTTTT
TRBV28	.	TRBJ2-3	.	CASSHRTDTQYF	TGTGCCAGCAGTCACCGGACAGATACGCAGTATTTT
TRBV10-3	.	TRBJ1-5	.	CVRPARGRVCNQPQHF	TGTGTCCGACCGGCCCGGGGGAGGGTATGCAATCAGCCCCAGCATTTT
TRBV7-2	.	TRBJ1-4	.	CASSPGLLTEKLFF	TGTGCCAGCAGCCCCGGGCTGCTGACTGAAAAACTGTTTTTT
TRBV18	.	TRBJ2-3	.	CASSLGQDTDTQYF	TGTGCCAGCTCCTTGGGACAAGACACAGATACGCAGTATTTT
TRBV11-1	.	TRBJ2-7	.	CASSLASTLATYEQYF	TGTGCCAGCAGCTTAGCATCCACTCTGGCTACCTACGAGCAGTACTTC
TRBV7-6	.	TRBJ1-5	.	CASSLAWNQPQHF	TGTGCCAGCAGCTTAGCATGGAACCAGCCCCAGCATTTT
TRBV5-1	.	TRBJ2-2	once	CASSLGLASPTGELFF	TGCGCCAGCAGCTTGGGGCTGGCTAGTCCCACCGGGGAGCTGTTTTTT
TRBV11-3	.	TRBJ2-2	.	CASSSTSGWNPNTGELFF	TGTGCCAGCAGCTCTACCTCGGGCTGGAACCCGAACACCGGGGAGCTGTTTTTT
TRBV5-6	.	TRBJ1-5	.	CASSWGPGITHQPQHF	TGTGCCAGCAGCTGGGGACCGGGAATCACCCATCAGCCCCAGCATTTT
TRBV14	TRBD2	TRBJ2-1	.	CASSQPLAGGIYNEQFF	TGTGCCAGCAGCCAACCACTAGCGGGGGGCATCTACAATGAGCAGTTCTTC
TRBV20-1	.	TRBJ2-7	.	CSARVSGIPYEQYF	TGCAGTGCTAGAGTTTCCGGGATCCCCTACGAGCAGTACTTC
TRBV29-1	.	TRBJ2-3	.	CSVERARPDTQYF	TGCAGCGTTGAGCGGGCACGTCCAGATACGCAGTATTTT
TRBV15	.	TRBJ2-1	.	CATSYYDEQFF	TGTGCCACCAGCTACTATGATGAGCAGTTCTTC
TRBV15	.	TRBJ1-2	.	CATSIEEGAGYTF	TGTGCCACCAGCATCGAGGAAGGGGCTGGCTACACCTTC
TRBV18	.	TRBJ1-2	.	CASSPPRLEYRYTF	TGTGCCAGCTCACCACCCCGGTTAGAGTATCGCTACACCTTC
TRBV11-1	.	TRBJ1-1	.	CASSLLTESEAFF	TGTGCCAGCAGCTTATTAACGGAGTCTGAAGCTTTCTTT
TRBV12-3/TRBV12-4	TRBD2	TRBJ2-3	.	CASSLERGPSTDTQYF	TGTGCCAGCAGTCTGGAGCGGGGGCCTAGCACAGATACGCAGTATTTT
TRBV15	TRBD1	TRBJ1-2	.	CATSREQGKVGYTF	TGTGCCACCAGCAGAGAACAGGGGAAGGTTGGCTACACCTTC
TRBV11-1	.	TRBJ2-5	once	CASSWWGLEQETQYF	TGTGCCAGCAGCTGGTGGGGACTGGAACAAGAGACCCAGTACTTC
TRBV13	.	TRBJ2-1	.	CASSGQFYNEQFF	TGTGCCAGCAGCGGGCAATTCTACAATGAGCAGTTCTTC
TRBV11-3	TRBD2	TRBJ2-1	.	CASSSTSGGSSYNEQFF	TGTGCCAGCAGCTCCACTAGCGGGGGGAGCTCCTACAATGAGCAGTTCTTC
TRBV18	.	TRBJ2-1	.	CASSPRSGEWPDEQFF	TGTGCCAGCTCACCACGTTCGGGGGAGTGGCCGGATGAGCAGTTCTTC
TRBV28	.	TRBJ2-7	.	CASSLSRPESYEQYF	TGTGCCAGCAGTTTAAGTCGGCCTGAATCCTACGAGCAGTACTTC
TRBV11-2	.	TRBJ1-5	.	CASSFSRGDYQPQHF	TGTGCCAGCAGCTTTTCGAGGGGCGACTATCAGCCCCAGCATTTT
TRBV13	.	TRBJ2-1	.	CASSLRSSYNEQFF	TGTGCCAGCAGCCTCAGGAGCTCCTACAATGAGCAGTTCTTC
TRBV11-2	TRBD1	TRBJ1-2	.	CASSRSGSGQGNYGYTF	TGTGCCAGCAGCCGATCAGGGTCGGGACAGGGGAACTATGGCTACACCTTC
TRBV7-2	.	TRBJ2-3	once	CASSFGSYTDTQYF	TGTGCCAGCAGCTTTGGAAGCTACACAGATACGCAGTATTTT
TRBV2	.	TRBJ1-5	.	CASSDISRNQPQHF	TGTGCCAGCAGTGACATTAGCCGCAATCAGCCCCAGCATTTT
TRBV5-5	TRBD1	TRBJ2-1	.	CASSLEGQGSGEQFF	TGTGCCAGCAGCTTGGAGGGACAGGGTAGTGGTGAGCAGTTCTTC
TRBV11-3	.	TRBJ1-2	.	CARNPGQRNYGYTF	TGTGCCAGGAACCCTGGACAGAGAAACTATGGCTACACCTTC
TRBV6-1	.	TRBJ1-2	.	CASSRDTAYGYTF	TGTGCCAGCAGCCGGGACACGGCTTATGGCTACACCTTC
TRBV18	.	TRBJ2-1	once	CASSPPEGAPHNEQFF	TGTGCCAGCTCACCACCGGAGGGGGCTCCACACAATGAGCAGTTCTTC
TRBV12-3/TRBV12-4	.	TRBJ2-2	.	CASVPASNTGELFF	TGTGCCAGCGTGCCGGCTTCGAACACCGGGGAGCTGTTTTTT